The sequence of this T cell receptor (beta chain) was determined in a study of blood T cells in healthy people across ages. Study-level information: In model experiments, template switching was able to capture about one barcoded beta molecule for every two T cells that were present.

General study results and limits: There were more naive CD4+ cells and higher diversity in long-lived donors than in aged donors.

The CDR3 has 14 amino acids. Germline V gene data show CDR1 as SGDLS and CDR2 as YYNGEE. V shed 2 bases and J shed 3 bases, with 8 bases lying between them. The use of a sample-barcoded 5' primer and a J-beta primer mix characterized a second PCR of roughly 6 to 11 cycles. A single record per CDR3 protein comes from TCRdb applying MiXCR to the 5' RACE reads. The sample has some 760,000 distinct CDR3 sequences, roughly 25% seen once. Remarks on this clonotype: No antigen is known for it.

These sequences were also reported in another study, on T cells of mothers and their children. This second study says: Per mother, over 9 million TCR beta CDR3 reads were obtained; per child, approximately 3.2 million.

The sequence derives from a boy aged 10-17 years in good health. This chain joins TRBV9 and TRBJ1-4, with D hard to call. Source material: blood. CDR3 in amino acids: CASSVGFSNEKLFF. The CDR3 DNA is TGTGCCAGCAGCGTCGGGTTTTCTAATGAAAAACTGTTTTTT. Full variable domain (outside the CDR3, taken from reference TRBV9 and TRBJ1-4): DSGVTQTPKHLITATGQRVTLRCSPRSGDLSVYWYQQSLDQGLQFLIQYYNGEERAKGNILERFSAQQFPDLHSELNLSSLELGDSALYFCASSVGFSNEKLFFGSGTQLSVL.